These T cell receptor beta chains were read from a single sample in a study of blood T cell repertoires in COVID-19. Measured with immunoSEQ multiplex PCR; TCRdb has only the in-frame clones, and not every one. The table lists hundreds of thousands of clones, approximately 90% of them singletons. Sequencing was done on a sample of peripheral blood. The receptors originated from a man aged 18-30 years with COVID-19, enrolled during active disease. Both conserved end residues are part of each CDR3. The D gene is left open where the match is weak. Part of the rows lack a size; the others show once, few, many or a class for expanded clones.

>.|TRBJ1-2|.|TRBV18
CASSPEQGNGYTF
TGTGCCAGCTCACCGGAACAGGGAAATGGCTACACCTTC
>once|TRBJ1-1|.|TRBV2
CATFRTPTAEAFF
TGTGCCACGTTCCGGACACCGACAGCTGAAGCTTTCTTT
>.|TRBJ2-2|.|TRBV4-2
CASRTEGTSPKELFF
TGTGCCAGCAGAACAGAGGGGACTTCCCCCAAGGAGCTGTTTTTT
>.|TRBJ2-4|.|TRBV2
CASSERQAKNIQYF
TGTGCCAGCAGTGAAAGACAGGCCAAAAACATTCAGTACTTC
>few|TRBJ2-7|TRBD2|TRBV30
CAWSVLRTSGRAPSSYEQYF
TGTGCCTGGAGTGTACTAAGAACTAGCGGGAGGGCCCCGAGCTCCTACGAGCAGTACTTC
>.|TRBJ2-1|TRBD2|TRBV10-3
CAISEPWTSGSNYNEQFF
TGTGCCATCAGTGAGCCCTGGACTAGCGGGAGTAACTACAATGAGCAGTTCTTC
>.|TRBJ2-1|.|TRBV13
CASSRTDSSYNEQFF
TGTGCCAGCAGCAGGACGGACAGCTCCTACAATGAGCAGTTCTTC
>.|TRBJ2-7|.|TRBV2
CASTRSQASSYEQYF
TGTGCCAGCACGAGAAGCCAGGCGAGCTCCTACGAGCAGTACTTC
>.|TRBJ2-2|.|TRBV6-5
CASSSIPGVTGELFF
TGTGCCAGCAGTTCTATTCCAGGGGTCACCGGGGAGCTGTTTTTT
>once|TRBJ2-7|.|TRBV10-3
CAISTRQYEQYF
TGTGCCATCAGTACGAGGCAGTACGAGCAGTACTTC
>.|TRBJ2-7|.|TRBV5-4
CASSLGANPSGEQYF
TGTGCCAGCAGCTTGGGAGCGAACCCCTCGGGCGAGCAGTACTTC